This T cell receptor beta chain was captured by sequencing in a study of regulatory T cells in long-lasting Graves disease. Time point defined: newly diagnosed GD, antithyroid drugs for less than 3 months. The TCR library was prepared using RNA isolated from PBMCs. J lost 9 bases, V lost 1 base, and 7 bases had no gene match. Germline values: CDR1 SGHVS, CDR2 FQNEAQ. This CDR3 has 15 amino acids. Ten or more counts support this clonotype. The TCR beta library used iRepertoire HTBI primers with Arm-PCR amplification of CDR3. Using its own MiXCR run on the multiplex PCR reads, TCRdb lists one record per CDR3 protein. The table has hundreds of thousands of distinct CDR3 sequences, approximately 12% seen once. In addition, the sample was reused for a study of T cells in Graves' hyperthyroidism and ophthalmopathy.

The specimen was peripheral blood mononuclear cells (PBMCs), collected at new diagnosis, from a patient treated with antithyroid drugs. This TCR derives from a woman aged 25-40 years with Graves disease. This chain uses TRBV7-8 with TRBJ1-4, with 8 bases lining up with TRBD1. CDR3 nucleotide sequence: TGTGCCAGCAGCTTAGAACGGCAGGGGGCCAAAAAACTGTTTTTT. Its translation is CASSLERQGAKKLFF.